A selection of T cell receptor beta chains follows, all from one sample in a study of read filtering for tumor transcriptome and immune sequencing. TCRdb itself ran the reads through MiXCR, one entry per CDR3 protein. The sample holds tens of thousands of distinct CDR3 sequences; approximately 19% are singletons and the top ten take about an eighth. The specimen was a population of CD138-negative cells sorted from bone marrow. The source is a donor at least 40 years old with multiple myeloma. Each CDR3 is given with its conserved first and last residue. The D gene is left open where the match is weak. Clone size appears in some rows only: once, few, many, or a class for an expanded clone.

d_call	j_call	v_call	clone_size	cdr3_nt	cdr3_aa
NA	TRBJ1-3	TRBV6-5	few	TGTGCCAGCAGCACCGACAGGTTCTCTGGAAACACCATATATTTT	CASSTDRFSGNTIYF
TRBD2	TRBJ2-3	TRBV5-4	few	TGTGCCAGCAGCTTCCTAGCGGGGGGGCAAGTGGATACGCAGTATTTT	CASSFLAGGQVDTQYF
NA	TRBJ2-1	TRBV5-1	many	TGCGCCAGCAGCTTACGGACCGACCGCTCCTACAATGAGCAGTTCTTC	CASSLRTDRSYNEQFF
NA	TRBJ1-5	TRBV4-1	once	TGCGCCAGCAGCCAAGTTGGCAGGGTAAGTGGTCAGCCCCAGCATTTT	CASSQVGRVSGQPQHF
TRBD2	TRBJ2-4	TRBV20-1	many	TGCAGTGCTTCAACGTCCGGGACTACAAACATTCAGTACTTC	CSASTSGTTNIQYF
NA	TRBJ1-2	TRBV7-9	NA	TGTGCCAGCAGCGCGGACAGTTTCGTTGGCGGCTACACCTTC	CASSADSFVGGYTF
NA	TRBJ2-1	TRBV9	many	TGTGCCAGCAGCAAGAGGAGCCTCGGAGGGGCTAGCTCCTACAATGAGCAGTTCTTC	CASSKRSLGGASSYNEQFF
NA	TRBJ2-2	TRBV7-3	many	TGTGCCAGCAGCTTAACTGCGGATTCGGGCACCGGGGAGCTGTTTTTT	CASSLTADSGTGELFF
NA	TRBJ2-6	TRBV28	many	TGTGCCAGCAGTTTGGACGTCGGGGCCAACGTCCTGACTTTC	CASSLDVGANVLTF
NA	TRBJ2-2	TRBV6-6	many	TGTGCCAGCTCGCGGGGTAACACCGGGGAGCTGTTTTTT	CASSRGNTGELFF
NA	TRBJ1-2	TRBV11-2	many	TGTGCCAGCAGCCCGGAGGGGATTCTCTATGGCTACACCTTC	CASSPEGILYGYTF
NA	TRBJ2-3	TRBV3-1	many	TGTGCCAGCAGCCATGGTAGACTCCCGAGTACTAGCACAGATACGCAGTATTTT	CASSHGRLPSTSTDTQYF
NA	TRBJ1-1	TRBV11-2	many	TGTGCCAGCACCGGGGGGGGTAACACTGAAGCTTTCTTT	CASTGGGNTEAFF
NA	TRBJ2-5	TRBV19	many	TGTGCCAGTAAAGATTACAGCGGACAAGAGACCCAGTACTTC	CASKDYSGQETQYF
NA	TRBJ1-1	TRBV29-1	many	TGCAGCGTTGCGTATGGGCAAGCTTTCTTT	CSVAYGQAFF
NA	TRBJ2-3	TRBV7-2	many	TGTGCCAGCAGCCCCAGGGCAGCCACAGATACGCAGTATTTT	CASSPRAATDTQYF
NA	TRBJ2-1	TRBV7-2	many	TGTGCCAGCAGCAGGGGGGGACGGATCTACAATGAGCAGTTCTTC	CASSRGGRIYNEQFF
NA	TRBJ1-1	TRBV18	many	TGTGCCAGCTCACCCTTCCCAGTGAACACTGAAGCTTTCTTT	CASSPFPVNTEAFF
TRBD1	TRBJ1-5	TRBV12-5	many	TGTGCTAGTGGTGCGACAGGGGGCCAGCCCCAGCATTTT	CASGATGGQPQHF
NA	TRBJ2-1	TRBV20-1	many	TGCAGTGCTAAGGACCGGGTAATCAACAATGAGCAGTTCTTC	CSAKDRVINNEQFF
TRBD2	TRBJ2-1	TRBV6-1	medium-sized	TGTGCCAGCATTACTAGCGGGAGAAAAGACAATGAGCAGTTCTTC	CASITSGRKDNEQFF
NA	TRBJ2-5	TRBV28	many	TGTGCCAGCCAGGATAGTTACCAAGAGACCCAGTACTTC	CASQDSYQETQYF
TRBD1	TRBJ2-3	TRBV11-2	many	TGTGCCAGCAGCTCATTCGACAGGGGGTACACAGATACGCAGTATTTT	CASSSFDRGYTDTQYF
NA	TRBJ1-1	TRBV28	many	TGTGCCAGCAGTTCCTTCCCCGGGTGGGACACTGAAGCTTTCTTT	CASSSFPGWDTEAFF
TRBD1	TRBJ1-2	TRBV28	many	TGTGCCAGCAGCCGGACAGGCTATGGCTACACCTTC	CASSRTGYGYTF
NA	TRBJ1-2	TRBV7-9	NA	TGTGCCAGCAGCTTAGCGCAAGTCAGGGAGGCCTATGGCTACACCTTC	CASSLAQVREAYGYTF
NA	TRBJ2-3	TRBV7-2	NA	TGTGCCAGCAGCTCCCACGGTGGCACAGATACGCAGTATTTT	CASSSHGGTDTQYF
NA	TRBJ1-1	TRBV4-1	NA	TGCGCCAGCAGCCAAGACGACAGGAAGAACACTGAAGCTTTCTTT	CASSQDDRKNTEAFF
NA	TRBJ2-2	TRBV20-1	many	TGCAGTGCTAGAGATCCCCAGACAGCGAACACCGGGGAGCTGTTTTTT	CSARDPQTANTGELFF
NA	TRBJ2-7	TRBV28	many	TGTGCCAGCAGTACCTCATCCAGGGGCCAGGGCTACGAGCAGTACTTC	CASSTSSRGQGYEQYF
NA	TRBJ2-5	TRBV3-1	few	TGTGCCAGCAGCCATGGGGGGCGACGGGAGACCCAGTACTTC	CASSHGGRRETQYF
NA	TRBJ1-2	TRBV3-1	NA	TGTGCCAGCAGCCAAGACGACAGACACTATGGCTACACCTTC	CASSQDDRHYGYTF
TRBD1	TRBJ2-2	TRBV2	few	TGTGCCAGCCGAAGGGACAGTAAGAACGGGGAGCTGTTTTTT	CASRRDSKNGELFF
NA	TRBJ2-3	TRBV4-1	NA	TGCGCCAGCAGACTGGAATTTGGGGTAGATACGCAGTATTTT	CASRLEFGVDTQYF
NA	TRBJ1-5	TRBV20-1	NA	TGCAGTGCTAGAAGGACCCTGGCCGGGGAGCAGCCCCAGCATTTT	CSARRTLAGEQPQHF
NA	TRBJ2-7	TRBV5-1	many	TGCGCCAGCAGCAGGGACGGAAACTCCTACGAGCAGTACTTC	CASSRDGNSYEQYF
TRBD2	TRBJ2-1	TRBV5-1	many	TGCGCCAGCAGCTCTACTAGCGGGAACTACAATGAGCAGTTCTTC	CASSSTSGNYNEQFF
NA	TRBJ2-1	TRBV6-6	many	TGTGCCAGCAGTTACAGTGGGAATGAGCAGTTCTTC	CASSYSGNEQFF
NA	TRBJ2-6	TRBV11-2	many	TGTGCCAGCAGCTTGGGAGGTACTGGGGCCAACGTCCTGACTTTC	CASSLGGTGANVLTF
TRBD2	TRBJ2-1	TRBV18	many	TGTGCCAGCTCCGCCGGGACTAGCTACAATGAGCAGTTCTTC	CASSAGTSYNEQFF
NA	TRBJ2-5	TRBV20-1	NA	TGCAGTGCTAGAGACCCGCTAAGCGGCCAAGAGACCCAGTACTTC	CSARDPLSGQETQYF
NA	TRBJ2-7	TRBV21-1	many	TGTGCCAGCACCCCCAGCGGACATAGCTACGAGCAGTACTTC	CASTPSGHSYEQYF
TRBD1	TRBJ2-7	TRBV28	NA	TGTGCCAGCAGCCTCCCCGTCCAGGGGGCGGTTTACGAGCAGTACTTC	CASSLPVQGAVYEQYF
TRBD1	TRBJ1-1	TRBV4-1	many	TGCGCCAGCAGCCCATTACGGGACAGTCTTGAAGCTTTCTTT	CASSPLRDSLEAFF
TRBD2	TRBJ2-3	TRBV5-1	NA	TGCGCCAGCAGCTTGGGGACTAGCGGGCCCGATACGCAGTATTTT	CASSLGTSGPDTQYF